This T cell receptor beta chain derives from a study of blood T cell repertoires in COVID-19. The CDR3 contains 14 residues. Germline lookup yields CDR1 SGHVS and CDR2 FNYEAQ. Trimming removed 5 bases from V and 5 bases from J; junction bases left unmatched: 8. The data were produced by immunoSEQ multiplex PCR, yet TCRdb's version contains in-frame clones alone and is incomplete. This sample has 20,000 to 30,000 clones, with 82% found just once. V usage is TRBV7-6 and J usage is TRBJ2-7, with 8 bases fitting TRBD1. Sequenced sample: peripheral blood. The TCR was taken from a human donor in a cohort sampled during active COVID-19. CDR3 DNA: TGTGCCAGCAGCACGCGGACAGGGACCAACGAGCAGTACTTC. This translates into CASSTRTGTNEQYF.